Listed below are T cell receptor beta chains from one sample, sequenced in a study of cytomegalovirus exposure and HLA in healthy donors. The method was immunoSEQ multiplex PCR; TCRdb's version includes in-frame clones alone and lacks a portion of them. The table has 150,000 to 200,000 clones, 78% seen once. The sequencing sample was made of PBMCs. The receptor set was obtained from a female donor in good health and CMV-seronegative. Each CDR3 is given with its conserved first and last residue. Each record gives: V gene, J gene, CDR3 protein.

TRBV7-9	TRBJ1-1	CSSSLGDRVGTEAFF
TRBV21-1	TRBJ1-2	CASSNLLFEDRNYGYTF
TRBV5-6	TRBJ2-7	CASSPPGQGIYEQYF
TRBV28	TRBJ2-3	CASSFLAGTDTQYF
TRBV7-9	TRBJ1-4	CASSSGQGVGTNEKLFF
TRBV27	TRBJ2-3	CASSSGPGRVGDTQYF
TRBV28	TRBJ2-5	CASSLGGGETQYF
TRBV7-3	TRBJ1-5	CASSLTFTDRGRDYSNQPQHF
TRBV30	TRBJ1-6	CAWQNKGRDSPLHF
TRBV5-6	TRBJ1-2	CASSTLGPANYGYTF
TRBV27	TRBJ1-3	CASSPSGSSGNTIYF
TRBV10-3	TRBJ2-1	CAISEGTGGREFF
TRBV30	TRBJ2-4	CASQDGRIQYF
TRBV7-9	TRBJ2-2	CASTDRGGDTGELFF
TRBV11-2	TRBJ2-7	CASSFGTGTYEQYF
TRBV7-2	TRBJ2-7	CASSLLAGVYSEQYF
TRBV9	TRBJ2-1	CASSVVGGGYNEQFF
TRBV7-6	TRBJ2-2	CASSLVPSGELFF
TRBV15	TRBJ2-5	CATSRDIQETQYF
TRBV7-2	TRBJ1-2	CASTPRAEWVNYGYTF
TRBV27	TRBJ2-1	CASSIRVTGEGYNEQFF
TRBV27	TRBJ2-5	CASSLTGGWETQYF
TRBV5-6	TRBJ2-1	CASSLVDRVGAGQFF
TRBV5-4	TRBJ2-3	CASSLFRGTDTQYF
TRBV18	TRBJ2-5	CASSPPGFETQYF
TRBV6-1	TRBJ1-3	CASSPTGSTGNTIYF
TRBV5-6	TRBJ2-7	CASTSGLTSYEQYF